This T cell receptor (beta chain) emerged from a study of blood T cell repertoires in COVID-19 (dated by TCRdb to 2018 to 2020). For context, the study as a whole: The collaborator samples originated in the United States, Italy and Spain and spanned the acute and convalescent phases of COVID-19. The material from the prospective study consisted of cDNA or gDNA derived from T cells, B-cell-depleted T cells, or PBMCs. Deeply sampled blood TCRbeta repertoires from subjects exposed to, actively infected with, or recovered from COVID-19 were included in the dataset. A freely available public database, intended as a resource for researchers studying the immune response to SARS-CoV-2, is where the repertoires were released. The samples were drawn from the first 160 participants of the ongoing ImmuneRACE study and from roughly 1,300 subjects provided by 6 global collaborators. A de-identified subject ID, COVID-19 status, age in years and sex were almost always included in the sample metadata. Where available, HLA class I and class II types were obtained from metadata supplied by the sample provider rather than from assay-based typing. The research as a whole found: The quantity of clinical and demographic metadata differed by source and by participant and was supplied without curation.

The immunoSEQ Assay, a bias-controlled multiplex PCR, was used to amplify TCRbeta CDR3 regions from genomic DNA. The source study handled its data this way. Within the assay, amplification of reference gene primers was used to estimate how many nucleated cells each sample contained. Sequence reads were collapsed and filtered to measure the absolute abundance of every unique TCRbeta CDR3 rearrangement. Productive Simpson clonality was computed per sample as the square root of Simpson's diversity index over productive rearrangements. As stored in TCRdb, this immuneACCESS dataset retains in-frame rearrangements with V and J assigned. A fraction of the clones does not appear; measured against another copy, unresolved V genes explain less than half of the discrepancy, and the remainder lacks a known reason. The DNA was the basis for D and trimming; V, J and clone size are from that table. In this sample the table shows about 210,000 clones, 84% of which occur a single time. The ten largest clones take up approximately 8% of the sample.

Trimmed from V: 6 bases; trimmed from J: 1 base; junction bases lacking a gene match: 11. Counted from cysteine to phenylalanine, this CDR3 has 17 amino acids. The DNA shown is the 51-base CDR3, in frame from base 1. CDR1 MNHEY and CDR2 SVGEGT are derived from the germline V gene. Collaborating institutions collected whole blood in K2EDTA tubes following their own protocols. Collaborator samples were shipped for TCRbeta analysis as frozen whole blood, isolated PBMCs, or DNA extracted from either sample type. Notes on this clone: No antigen is known for it. Per-nucleotide qualities are absent, and no much larger clonotype sits a single base away.

The sample comprised peripheral blood. The receptor was derived from a woman between 50 and 59 years old with active or convalescent COVID-19. This chain joins TRBV6-2 or TRBV6-3 to TRBJ1-5; 8 middle bases align to TRBD1. The base sequence is TGTGCCAGCAGCTCCCCTCGGACAGGGATGAGCAATCAGCCCCAGCATTTT. It translates as CASSSPRTGMSNQPQHF.